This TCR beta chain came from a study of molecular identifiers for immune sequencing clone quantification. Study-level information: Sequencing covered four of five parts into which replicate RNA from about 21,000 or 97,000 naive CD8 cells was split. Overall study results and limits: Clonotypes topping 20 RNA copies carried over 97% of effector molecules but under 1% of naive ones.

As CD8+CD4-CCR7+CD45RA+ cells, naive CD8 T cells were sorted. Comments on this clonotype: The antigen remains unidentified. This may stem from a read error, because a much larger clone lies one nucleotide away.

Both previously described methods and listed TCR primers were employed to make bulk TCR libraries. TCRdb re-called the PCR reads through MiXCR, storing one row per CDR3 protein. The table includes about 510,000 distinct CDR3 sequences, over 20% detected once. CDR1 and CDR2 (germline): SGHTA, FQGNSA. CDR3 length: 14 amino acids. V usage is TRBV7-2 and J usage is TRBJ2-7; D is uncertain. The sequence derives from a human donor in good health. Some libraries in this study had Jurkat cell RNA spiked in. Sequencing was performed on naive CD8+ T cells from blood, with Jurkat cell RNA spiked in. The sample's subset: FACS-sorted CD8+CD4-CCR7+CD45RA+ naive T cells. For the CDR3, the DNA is TGTGCCAGCGGCTTAGGAGTCAGCTCCTACGAGCAGTACTTC. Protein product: CASGLGVSSYEQYF.